This TCR beta chain was obtained from a study of blood T cell repertoires in COVID-19. Looking at the study overall: The analysed material was cDNA or gDNA that came from T cells, B-cell-depleted T cells, or PBMCs.

In the authors' methods: The assay estimated nucleated cells by amplifying reference gene primers. Measured with immunoSEQ multiplex PCR; TCRdb has only the in-frame clones, and not every one. The DNA was the basis for D and trimming; V, J and clone size are from that table. The table has some 70,000 clones, 86% seen once. In germline, CDR1 is LGHDT, CDR2 YNNKEL (reference sequence). Trimming took 3 bases from V and 15 from J, leaving 12 bases between them. This CDR3 region has 12 residues. This receptor was obtained from a woman between 55 and 75 years old with acute or convalescent COVID-19. The sequencing sample was made of peripheral blood. The V and J genes are TRBV3-1 (or the pseudogene TRBV3-2) and TRBJ1-6; D not certain. This chain's CDR3 is CASSQTKSILHF. CDR3 nucleotides: TGTGCCAGCAGCCAGACAAAGAGCATCCTCCACTTT.